This T cell receptor beta chain was recovered during a study of T-cell reconstitution after alpha-beta-depleted transplantation in children. V shed 4 bases and J shed 5 bases, with 11 bases lying between them. The CDR3 has 14 residues. Germline CDR1 and CDR2: ENHRY and SYGVKD. This clonotype was observed a handful of times. Using unique molecular identifiers, the investigators prepared the TCRbeta library. TCRdb re-called the PCR reads with MiXCR, one entry per CDR3 protein. Of around 410,000 distinct CDR3 sequences listed, approximately 10% were seen once; the top ten hold 4.5% to 7%. The sequence came from a human donor who donated a stem cell graft to a child with acute myeloid leukemia. V and J are TRBV10-3 and TRBJ1-4, with no clear D. Sequencing was performed on PBMCs from the stem cell graft donor, taken from the stem cell graft. The CDR3 region is CAISGNSGNEKLFF. The DNA of the CDR3 is TGTGCCATCAGTGGAAACTCGGGGAATGAAAAACTGTTTTTT.